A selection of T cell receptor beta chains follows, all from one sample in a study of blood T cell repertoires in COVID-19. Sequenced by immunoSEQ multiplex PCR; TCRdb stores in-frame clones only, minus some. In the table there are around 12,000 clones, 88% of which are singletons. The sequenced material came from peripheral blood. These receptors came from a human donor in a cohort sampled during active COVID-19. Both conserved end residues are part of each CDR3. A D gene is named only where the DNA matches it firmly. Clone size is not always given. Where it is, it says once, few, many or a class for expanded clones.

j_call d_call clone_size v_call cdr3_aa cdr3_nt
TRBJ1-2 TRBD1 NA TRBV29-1 CSVEQGSDYGYTF TGCAGCGTAGAACAGGGGTCAGACTATGGCTACACCTTC
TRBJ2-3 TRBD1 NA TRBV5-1 CASCQGDRSTDTQYF TGCGCCAGCTGCCAAGGGGACAGGAGCACAGATACGCAGTATTTT
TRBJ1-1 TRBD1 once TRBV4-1 CASSLMGQIQNTEAFF TGCGCCAGCAGCCTAATGGGACAGATTCAGAACACTGAAGCTTTCTTT
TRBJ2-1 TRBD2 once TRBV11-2 CASSSRLAGNEQFF TGTGCCAGCAGCTCGAGACTAGCGGGAAATGAGCAGTTCTTC
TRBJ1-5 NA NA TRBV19 CASSIGRPQGQPQHF TGTGCCAGTAGTATCGGCAGGCCCCAAGGTCAGCCCCAGCATTTT
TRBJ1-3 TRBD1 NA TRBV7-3 CASSTGAGNTIYF TGTGCCAGCAGTACAGGGGCTGGAAACACCATATATTTT
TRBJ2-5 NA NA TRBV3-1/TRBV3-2 CASSHKTLRETQYF TGTGCCAGCAGCCACAAAACGTTACGGGAGACCCAGTACTTC
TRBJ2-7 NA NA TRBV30 CAYEGSYEQYF TGTGCCTACGAGGGTTCCTACGAGCAGTACTTC
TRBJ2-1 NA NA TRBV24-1 CATSDLDRTGNEQFF TGTGCCACCAGTGATTTAGACAGGACGGGCAATGAGCAGTTCTTC
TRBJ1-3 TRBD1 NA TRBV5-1 CASSLASGGTGNTIYF TGCGCCAGCAGCTTGGCCTCAGGGGGCACTGGAAACACCATATATTTT
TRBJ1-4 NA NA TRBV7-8 CASSLEPGRREKLFF TGTGCCAGCAGCTTAGAACCCGGGAGACGTGAAAAACTGTTTTTT
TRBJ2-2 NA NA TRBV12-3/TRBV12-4 CASSPPGTGELFF TGTGCCAGCAGCCCGCCCGGGACCGGGGAGCTGTTTTTT
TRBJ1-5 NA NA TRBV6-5 CASSLRGWDQPQHF TGTGCCAGCAGCCTCCGGGGGTGGGATCAGCCCCAGCATTTT
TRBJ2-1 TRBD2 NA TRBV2 CASKSSGGAGEQFF TGTGCCAGCAAGTCCAGCGGGGGGGCCGGTGAGCAGTTCTTC
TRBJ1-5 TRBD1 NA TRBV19 CASSTSQGANQPQHF TGTGCCAGTAGTACCAGCCAGGGGGCCAATCAGCCCCAGCATTTT
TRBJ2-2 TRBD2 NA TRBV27 CASSSHGLAGGSRWGTGELFF TGTGCCAGCAGTTCCCACGGACTAGCGGGGGGCTCACGGTGGGGAACCGGGGAGCTGTTTTTT
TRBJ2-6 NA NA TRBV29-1 CSVEDAVEGANVLTF TGCAGCGTTGAAGATGCGGTGGAGGGGGCCAACGTCCTGACTTTC
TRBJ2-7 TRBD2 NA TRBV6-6 CASVLAGGPGEQYF TGTGCCAGCGTCTTAGCGGGAGGGCCCGGCGAGCAGTACTTC
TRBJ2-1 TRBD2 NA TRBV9 CASSPRLASNEQFF TGTGCCAGCAGCCCCCGACTAGCGAGCAATGAGCAGTTCTTC
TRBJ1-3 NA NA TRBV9 CASSVDRGGTGNTIYF TGTGCCAGCAGCGTAGATCGGGGGGGCACTGGAAACACCATATATTTT
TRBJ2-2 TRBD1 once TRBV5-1 CASSLRTGKNTGELFF TGCGCCAGCAGCTTGAGGACAGGGAAGAACACCGGGGAGCTGTTTTTT
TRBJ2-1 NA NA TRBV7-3 CASSLAGKEQFF TGTGCCAGCAGCTTAGCGGGGAAAGAGCAGTTCTTC
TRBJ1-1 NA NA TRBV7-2 CASSLRETEAFF TGTGCCAGCAGCTTACGGGAGACTGAAGCTTTCTTT
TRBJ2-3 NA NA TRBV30 CAWNGGREADTQYF TGTGCCTGGAACGGGGGGCGCGAGGCAGATACGCAGTATTTT
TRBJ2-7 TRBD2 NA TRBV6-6 CASSAKRGSSYEQYF TGTGCCAGCAGTGCCAAGCGGGGAAGCTCCTACGAGCAGTACTTC
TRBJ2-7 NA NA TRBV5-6 CASRYETSEQYF TGTGCCAGCAGGTACGAGACATCCGAGCAGTACTTC
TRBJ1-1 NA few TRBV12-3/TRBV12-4 CASSSREGAEAFF TGTGCCAGCAGTTCCAGGGAGGGCGCTGAAGCTTTCTTT
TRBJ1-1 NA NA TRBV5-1 CASSDSPGTEAFF TGCGCCAGCAGCGACTCTCCGGGGACTGAAGCTTTCTTT
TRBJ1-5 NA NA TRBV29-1 CSVVLGLNQPQHF TGCAGCGTTGTATTAGGACTCAATCAGCCCCAGCATTTT
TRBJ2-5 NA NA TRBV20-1 CSARAGETQYF TGCAGTGCGCGAGCCGGAGAGACCCAGTACTTC
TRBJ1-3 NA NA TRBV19 CASSIEGAGNTIYF TGTGCCAGTAGTATTGAAGGGGCTGGAAACACCATATATTTT
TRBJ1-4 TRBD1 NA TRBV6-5 CASSPMGQTNEKLFF TGTGCCAGCAGTCCAATGGGACAGACTAATGAAAAACTGTTTTTT
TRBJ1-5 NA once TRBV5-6 CASGLRGRQPQHF TGTGCCAGCGGGCTCAGGGGACGGCAGCCCCAGCATTTT
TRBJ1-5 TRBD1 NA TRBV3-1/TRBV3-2 CASSQGTARQPQHF TGTGCCAGCAGCCAGGGGACAGCTCGACAGCCCCAGCATTTT
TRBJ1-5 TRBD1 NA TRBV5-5 CASSLVGADRGYDQPQHF TGTGCCAGCAGCTTGGTGGGGGCCGACAGGGGATACGATCAGCCCCAGCATTTT
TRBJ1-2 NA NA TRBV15 CATSRDPRGWDYGYTF TGTGCCACCAGCAGAGATCCAAGGGGGTGGGACTATGGCTACACCTTC
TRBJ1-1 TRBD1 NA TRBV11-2 CASRGGGNEAFF TGTGCCAGTCGAGGAGGGGGCAATGAAGCTTTCTTT